A selection of T cell receptor beta chains follows, all from one sample in a study of CD8+ T cells in alopecia areata. Clones were read by immunoSEQ multiplex PCR, and TCRdb kept only the in-frame ones, dropping some. This sample has 180,000 or so clones; 51% occur once, and the top ten carry about 9.5%. The sample consisted of CD8+ T cells sorted from blood, taken around week 54, from a patient treated with tofacitinib. The receptor set was obtained from a human donor with alopecia areata. CDR3s include the opening cysteine and the closing phenylalanine or tryptophan. Each record gives: V gene, J gene, clone size, D gene, CDR3 DNA, CDR3 protein. A D gene is named only where the DNA matches it firmly. Size is omitted from some rows. Given values are once, few, many or a class for expanded clones.

>TRBV28|TRBJ2-7|.|.
TGTGCCAGCAGTTTAATGGCAGCCGAGCAGTACTTC
CASSLMAAEQYF
>TRBV10-3|TRBJ2-2|.|TRBD1
TGTGCCATCAGTGAGCCTGGGACAGATTCACCCGGGGAGCTGTTTTTT
CAISEPGTDSPGELFF
>TRBV9|TRBJ1-1|.|.
TGTGCCAGCAGCGTAGGATACGGGGAAGACACTGAAGCTTTCTTT
CASSVGYGEDTEAFF
>TRBV13|TRBJ1-1|.|.
TGTGCCAGCAGCTTTGGACAGAACACTGAAGCTTTCTTT
CASSFGQNTEAFF
>TRBV6-5|TRBJ1-2|.|.
TGTGCCAGCAGTTACTCGGGTAGAGAGGGGGACTATGGCTACACCTTC
CASSYSGREGDYGYTF
>TRBV30|TRBJ1-4|.|.
TGTGCCTGGAGTGTTACAGATGAAAAACTGTTTTTT
CAWSVTDEKLFF
>TRBV29-1|TRBJ2-1|.|.
TGCAGCGTTCTAAGCGATGGCTCCTACAATGAGCAGTTCTTC
CSVLSDGSYNEQFF
>TRBV7-6|TRBJ2-7|.|TRBD1
TGTGCCAGCAGCTCCGGGACAGGGGTCGAGCAGTACTTC
CASSSGTGVEQYF
>TRBV5-6|TRBJ2-6|.|.
TGTGCCAGCAGCTTGGCCACTGGGGCCAACGTCCTGACTTTC
CASSLATGANVLTF
>TRBV5-5|TRBJ2-1|few|.
TGTGCCAGCAGCTTGGCAGGGACTGAGCAGTTCTTC
CASSLAGTEQFF
>TRBV5-1|TRBJ2-5|.|.
TGCGCCAGCAGCCCGAATATCCAAGAGACCCAGTACTTC
CASSPNIQETQYF
>TRBV21-1|TRBJ2-7|few|.
TGTGCCAGCAGCCTCGGACATGACTCCTACGAGCAGTACTTC
CASSLGHDSYEQYF
>TRBV7-9|TRBJ2-1|.|TRBD1
TGTGCCAGCAGCACCACGGGGACAGGGGTCGGGAATGAGCAGTTCTTC
CASSTTGTGVGNEQFF
>TRBV12-5|TRBJ2-1|.|TRBD1
TGTGCTAGTGGCTCTAAGACAGGGGAAACCAACAATGAGCAGTTCTTC
CASGSKTGETNNEQFF
>TRBV9|TRBJ1-6|.|.
TGTGCCAGCAGCGAGGGCGGGGGGTGGAATTCACCCCTCCACTTT
CASSEGGGWNSPLHF
>TRBV27|TRBJ2-7|.|TRBD1
TGTGCCAGCAGTTTTACAGGGGGTCGGGAGCAGTACTTC
CASSFTGGREQYF
>TRBV7-9|TRBJ2-7|.|.
TGTGCCAGCAGCTACGACAGCAACTCCTACGAGCAGTACTTC
CASSYDSNSYEQYF
>TRBV5-1|TRBJ1-2|.|.
TGCGCCAGCAGCATAGAATCCGGGACATGGAAGTCCTTC
CASSIESGTWKSF
>TRBV15|TRBJ2-1|many|.
TGTGCCACCAGCCCGGGGCCTACTGGGCATGAGCAGTTCTTC
CATSPGPTGHEQFF
>TRBV16|TRBJ2-7|.|TRBD1
TGTGCCAGCAGCCAATGGGGACAGGGCAGCTCCTACGAGCAGTACTTC
CASSQWGQGSSYEQYF
>TRBV5-6|TRBJ2-1|.|.
TGTGCCAGCAGGGGGAAGGACACAAAAACTACAATTGGGCAGTTCTTC
CASRGKDTKTTIGQFF
>TRBV6-5|TRBJ2-2|.|TRBD1
TGTGCCAGCAGTCTCGGGACAGAGAACACCGGGGAGCTGTTTTTT
CASSLGTENTGELFF
>TRBV29-1|TRBJ2-7|.|TRBD1
TGCAGCGTTGAAGATGAGGGACAGGGCCACTACTGGGAGTACTTC
CSVEDEGQGHYWEYF
>TRBV6-6|TRBJ1-5|.|TRBD1
TGTGCCAGCAGAGAGAGGGACAGCGAGAGTCAGCCCCAGCATTTT
CASRERDSESQPQHF
>TRBV15|TRBJ2-5|.|.
TGTGCCACCAGAATAACAGGAGTCCAAGAGACCCAGTACTTC
CATRITGVQETQYF
>TRBV13|TRBJ2-1|.|TRBD2
TGTGCCAGCAGCCCAACCGGGACTAGCGGCAATGAGCAGTTCTTC
CASSPTGTSGNEQFF
>TRBV9|TRBJ1-1|.|TRBD1
TGTGCCAGCAGCCGGGACAGCTCCGATGCTTTCTTT
CASSRDSSDAFF
>TRBV4-3|TRBJ2-7|.|.
TGCGCCAGCAGCCAGGAAAAGTCTCTGGGGTACGAGCAGTACTTC
CASSQEKSLGYEQYF
>TRBV30|TRBJ1-1|.|.
TGTGCCTGGATCCAGGGGAACATGAACACTGAAGCTTTCTTT
CAWIQGNMNTEAFF
>TRBV29-1|TRBJ1-2|.|.
TGCAGCGTTGAGGACGACAGGCTCTATGGCTACACCTTC
CSVEDDRLYGYTF
>TRBV27|TRBJ2-1|.|TRBD1
TGTGCCAGCAGTGGGACAGGGGGCTCCAATGAGCAGTTCTTC
CASSGTGGSNEQFF
>TRBV7-2|TRBJ1-2|few|.
TGTGCCAGCAGTCAAGGGGCCAGGGACGGCTACACCTTC
CASSQGARDGYTF
>TRBV15|TRBJ2-7|.|.
TGTGCCACCAGCGTCGGGGCCGGGGTATACGAGCAGTACTTC
CATSVGAGVYEQYF
>TRBV5-6|TRBJ1-2|.|.
TGTGCCAGCAGCCCAGGGAATTCCTATGGCTACACCTTC
CASSPGNSYGYTF
>TRBV5-6|TRBJ2-7|.|.
TGTGCCAGCAGCCGCCCGGGACGCAACTCCTACGAGCAGTACTTC
CASSRPGRNSYEQYF
>TRBV10-3|TRBJ2-7|.|.
TGTGCCATCAGTGAGGCTAACGAGCAGTACTTC
CAISEANEQYF
>TRBV5-1|TRBJ1-1|few|TRBD1
TGCGCCAGCAGCCAGGGGGACTTCGAAGCTTTCTTT
CASSQGDFEAFF
>TRBV13|TRBJ1-1|few|.
TGTGCCAGCAGCTCCTTAGGGACTGAAGCTTTCTTT
CASSSLGTEAFF
>TRBV7-8|TRBJ1-2|once|TRBD1
TGTGCCAGCAGCTCCTGGACAGGGGAAGACTATGGCTACACCTTC
CASSSWTGEDYGYTF
>TRBV19|TRBJ1-2|few|.
TGTGCCAGTAGTATAGACGACGAAGAAAGGCACACCTTC
CASSIDDEERHTF
>TRBV10-3|TRBJ1-1|few|.
TGTGCCATCAGTGAGCCGGGTCTGAACACTGAAGCTTTCTTT
CAISEPGLNTEAFF
>TRBV29-1|TRBJ2-1|few|TRBD2
TGCAGCGTTGTGCTGGGACTAGCGGTTTACAATGAGCAGTTCTTC
CSVVLGLAVYNEQFF
>TRBV5-4|TRBJ2-2|.|.
TGTGCCAGCAGCTTGAGGGGTACGAACACCGGGGAGCTGTTTTTT
CASSLRGTNTGELFF
>TRBV6-1|TRBJ1-2|.|.
TGTGCCAGCAGCCTACAGGGCGGAGATGGCTATGGCTACACCTTC
CASSLQGGDGYGYTF
>TRBV7-3|TRBJ2-5|.|TRBD2
TGTGCCAGCAGCCCCGGCGGGAGGGGGACCCAGTACTTC
CASSPGGRGTQYF
>TRBV2|TRBJ1-6|few|.
TGTGCCAGCCGCAAAAGGGGTTCACCCCTCCACTTT
CASRKRGSPLHF
>TRBV5-4|TRBJ2-3|.|.
TGTGCCAGCAGTCCAAGTGGGGACCGCACAGATACGCAGTATTTT
CASSPSGDRTDTQYF
>TRBV4-1|TRBJ1-1|.|.
TGCGCCAGCAGCCAAGGAGGGGCGAACACTGAAGCTTTCTTT
CASSQGGANTEAFF
>TRBV5-1|TRBJ2-1|few|.
TGCGCCAGCAGCTTGGGCAGGGCGACCTACAATGAGCAGTTCTTC
CASSLGRATYNEQFF
>TRBV4-1|TRBJ2-7|.|.
TGCGCCAGCAGCCAAGAAATCACCGGTCGGGGAGATGGCGAGCAGTACTTC
CASSQEITGRGDGEQYF
>TRBV27|TRBJ2-7|.|TRBD2
TGTGCCAGCAGTCCCCAGGGAGGGTACTACGAGCAGTACTTC
CASSPQGGYYEQYF
>TRBV27|TRBJ2-7|.|.
TGTGCCAGCAGTTTACGGCGGGACAGACCCTACGAGCAGTACTTC
CASSLRRDRPYEQYF
>TRBV27|TRBJ2-7|few|.
TGTGCCAGCAGTTTATCCGGGGGCAGATCCTACGAGCAGTACTTC
CASSLSGGRSYEQYF